These T cell receptor beta chains were read from a single sample in a study of T cells in Graves' hyperthyroidism and ophthalmopathy. In TCRdb, the multiplex PCR reads were re-called with MiXCR into one record per CDR3 protein. The sample records 500,000 or so distinct CDR3 sequences, roughly 18% being singletons. Sequenced input: blood. The receptors originated from a woman aged 18-30 years with Graves' ophthalmopathy. Each CDR3 is given with its conserved first and last residue. The D gene is left open where the match is weak. Only some rows state a clone size, as once, few, many or a class for expanded clones.

length | J | D | size | V | DNA | CDR3
13 | TRBJ2-7 | TRBD1 | few | TRBV6-2/TRBV6-3 | TGTGCCACCAACATCAGGGGGCTTAGCGAGCAGTACTTC | CATNIRGLSEQYF
12 | TRBJ1-1 | NA | many | TRBV10-3 | TGTGCCATCACAGAAAGAGGGACTGAAGCTTTCTTT | CAITERGTEAFF
16 | TRBJ1-5 | TRBD1 | many | TRBV5-1 | TGCGCCAGCAGCTTGGGGGACAGATATAGCAATCAGCCCCAGCATTTT | CASSLGDRYSNQPQHF
14 | TRBJ2-7 | NA | NA | TRBV3-1 | TGTGCCAGCAGCCAAGATTCGGTGCTGGCAGCGCAGTACTTC | CASSQDSVLAAQYF
15 | TRBJ2-5 | NA | many | TRBV20-1 | TGCAGTGCTAGAGATACTCACTTTTACCAAGAGACCCAGTACTTC | CSARDTHFYQETQYF
16 | TRBJ2-7 | NA | NA | TRBV10-3 | TGTGCCATCAGTGAGTGGGTGGGGAGGAGCTCCTACGAGCAGTACTTC | CAISEWVGRSSYEQYF
17 | TRBJ1-2 | TRBD1 | few | TRBV18 | TGTGCCAGCTCACCTTATACAGGGGGCGCAACTAACTATGGCTACACCTTC | CASSPYTGGATNYGYTF
15 | TRBJ2-7 | TRBD1 | NA | TRBV11-2 | TGTGCCAGCAGCAACTCGACAGGGGGTGGATACGAGCAGTACTTC | CASSNSTGGGYEQYF
14 | TRBJ2-1 | NA | many | TRBV7-8 | TGTGCCAGCAGCCCAACCGTCCGTGGAAATGAGCAGTTCTTC | CASSPTVRGNEQFF
16 | TRBJ2-3 | NA | many | TRBV28 | TGTGCCAGCAGCCTAATGACAGAGGAAACTACAGATACGCAGTATTTT | CASSLMTEETTDTQYF
14 | TRBJ2-1 | TRBD2 | few | TRBV25-1 | TGTGCCAGCAGTGCAAGACTAGCGGACAATGAGCAGTTCTTC | CASSARLADNEQFF
15 | TRBJ2-7 | NA | many | TRBV11-3 | TGTGCCAGCAGCTTAGGTCGGTCAGGATCCTACGAGCAGTACTTC | CASSLGRSGSYEQYF
14 | TRBJ2-3 | NA | few | TRBV6-2/TRBV6-3 | TGTGCCAGCGGAATCCTCGGGGGTACAGATACGCAGTATTTT | CASGILGGTDTQYF
15 | TRBJ2-5 | NA | few | TRBV4-1 | TGCGCCAGCTCAGTGGAGTCCGCGCAACAAGAGACCCAGTACTTC | CASSVESAQQETQYF
16 | TRBJ1-4 | NA | few | TRBV20-1 | TGCAGTGCTAGAGATGTAAGGGCGGGAACTAATGAAAAACTGTTTTTT | CSARDVRAGTNEKLFF
12 | TRBJ2-5 | NA | NA | TRBV6-1 | TGTGCCGTCGGCAGGGGGGATGAGACCCAGTACTTC | CAVGRGDETQYF
15 | TRBJ2-7 | NA | many | TRBV4-3 | TGCGCCAGCAGCCAAGATCGGGTAAACCTCTACGAGCAGTACTTC | CASSQDRVNLYEQYF
13 | TRBJ1-1 | NA | many | TRBV15 | TGTGCCACCAGAAAGGGGATGTTCACTGAAGCTTTCTTT | CATRKGMFTEAFF
17 | TRBJ2-1 | NA | many | TRBV7-2 | TGTGCCAGCAGCTTGGACTATGCCTCAAGCTCCTACAATGAGCAGTTCTTC | CASSLDYASSSYNEQFF
16 | TRBJ2-5 | TRBD2 | many | TRBV6-5 | TGTGCCAGCAGTTACGGGGTAGCGGGGGAGAAAGAGACCCAGTACTTC | CASSYGVAGEKETQYF
15 | TRBJ2-2 | TRBD2 | many | TRBV30 | TGTGCCTGGAGTTTCGGGGGAGGGGACACCGGGGAGCTGTTTTTT | CAWSFGGGDTGELFF
14 | TRBJ2-7 | NA | many | TRBV7-9 | TGTGCCAGCCAAGCCGGGACGTACCCCTACGAGCAGTACTTC | CASQAGTYPYEQYF
19 | TRBJ2-1 | NA | few | TRBV27 | TGTGCCAGCAGCTCAAACCCCCTAATAACTAGTCGCTCCTACAATGAGCAGTTCTTC | CASSSNPLITSRSYNEQFF
13 | TRBJ1-1 | NA | NA | TRBV28 | TGTGCCAGCAGTTTTTTGGGGACCACTGAAGCTCTCTTT | CASSFLGTTEALF
14 | TRBJ2-3 | TRBD2 | few | TRBV10-3 | TGTGCCATCACGGGGGGAGGGAGCACAGATACGCAGTATTTT | CAITGGGSTDTQYF
14 | TRBJ2-1 | TRBD2 | NA | TRBV5-5 | TGTGCCAGCAGCTTTTATAGCGGGGTCAATGAGCAGTTCTTC | CASSFYSGVNEQFF
14 | TRBJ1-4 | TRBD1 | NA | TRBV28 | TGTGCCAGCAGTCACAGGGGACGAGGTGAAAAACTGTTTTTT | CASSHRGRGEKLFF
15 | TRBJ2-3 | NA | many | TRBV24-1 | TGTGCCACCAGTGACCAACGACAGGTTACAGATACGCAGTATTTT | CATSDQRQVTDTQYF
13 | TRBJ1-6 | NA | many | TRBV10-3 | TGTGCCATCTCTCAGACCGAAGATTCACCCCTCCACTTT | CAISQTEDSPLHF
15 | TRBJ1-6 | TRBD1 | NA | TRBV7-9 | TGTGCCAGCAGCCAATCCGGGACAGGGATTTTACCCCTCCACTTT | CASSQSGTGILPLHF
12 | TRBJ2-7 | NA | few | TRBV29-1 | TGCAGCGTTGTCCTAGCCAACTACGAGCAGTACTTC | CSVVLANYEQYF
16 | TRBJ2-3 | TRBD2 | few | TRBV13 | TGTGCCAGCAGCTGCAGACTAGCGGGAGCGGAGGGTACGCAGTATTTT | CASSCRLAGAEGTQYF
17 | TRBJ2-1 | NA | few | TRBV30 | TGTGCCTGGACTGTACCGGACTGCCCATACTCCTACAATGAGCAGTTCTTC | CAWTVPDCPYSYNEQFF
14 | TRBJ2-3 | NA | NA | TRBV4-1 | TGCGCTAGCAGCCAAGTTACCGGCACAGATACGCAGTATTTT | CASSQVTGTDTQYF